The rows below give T cell receptor beta chains drawn from one sample of a study of shared clonotypes between healthy human individuals. The protocol was immunoSEQ multiplex PCR, while the TCRdb copy is restricted to in-frame clones and leaves out a portion. The repertoire consists of about 2.3 million clones, with 85% to 95% occurring once and the leading ten covering around 0.35%. The sequenced sample was naive CD4+ T cells from PBMCs. The receptors shown here come from a man aged 18 to 29 in good health. Some clones in this sample may be carry-over from other donors' samples. CDR3s include the opening cysteine and the closing phenylalanine or tryptophan. Each record gives: CDR3 DNA, CDR3 protein, D gene, J gene, clone size, V gene. A D gene is named only where the DNA matches it firmly. Expanded clones are given a class, and other clones once, few, many or no size at all.

CDR3nt: TGTGCCAGCTCACCGAGCCGGACCTACAATGAGCAGTTCTTC
CDR3aa: CASSPSRTYNEQFF
d_gene: .
j_gene: TRBJ2-1
abundance: .
v_gene: TRBV18

CDR3nt: TGTGCCAGCAGGGCCACATCTGCAACTAATGAAAAACTGTTTTTT
CDR3aa: CASRATSATNEKLFF
d_gene: .
j_gene: TRBJ1-4
abundance: .
v_gene: TRBV2

CDR3nt: TGCGCCAGCAGCTTGTTCGGAGGGCAGGGTGAGCAGTTCTTC
CDR3aa: CASSLFGGQGEQFF
d_gene: .
j_gene: TRBJ2-1
abundance: .
v_gene: TRBV5-1

CDR3nt: TGTGCCAGCAGTTCCTATATGGGCCCGAACAGAGAAAAACTGTTTTTT
CDR3aa: CASSSYMGPNREKLFF
d_gene: .
j_gene: TRBJ1-4
abundance: .
v_gene: TRBV28

CDR3nt: TGTGCCTGGGGTCAGGGGTCGGATGAGCAGTTCTTC
CDR3aa: CAWGQGSDEQFF
d_gene: .
j_gene: TRBJ2-1
abundance: .
v_gene: TRBV30

CDR3nt: TGTGCCAGAAGCTTGGGACAGGGGGGTCAGCCCCAGCATTTT
CDR3aa: CARSLGQGGQPQHF
d_gene: TRBD1
j_gene: TRBJ1-5
abundance: .
v_gene: TRBV5-3

CDR3nt: TGCGCCAGCAGCTTCAGGGCAGGGTCCCCCAATGAGCAGTTCTTC
CDR3aa: CASSFRAGSPNEQFF
d_gene: .
j_gene: TRBJ2-1
abundance: .
v_gene: TRBV5-1

CDR3nt: TGTGCCAGCAGCTTGCGAACGGGAGCAGCCGACAATGAGCAGTTCTTC
CDR3aa: CASSLRTGAADNEQFF
d_gene: .
j_gene: TRBJ2-1
abundance: .
v_gene: TRBV5-6

CDR3nt: TGTGCCAGCAGCCTAGGTAGTAGGACAGGGTGGATTGGCAAAAACATTCAGTACTTC
CDR3aa: CASSLGSRTGWIGKNIQYF
d_gene: TRBD1
j_gene: TRBJ2-4
abundance: .
v_gene: TRBV14

CDR3nt: TGTGCCAGCAGCGTTCTAGCGCTTACCTACAATGAGCAGTTCTTC
CDR3aa: CASSVLALTYNEQFF
d_gene: .
j_gene: TRBJ2-1
abundance: .
v_gene: TRBV9

CDR3nt: TGTGCCATCAGCGACAGGGGGGGAGAGACCCAGTACTTC
CDR3aa: CAISDRGGETQYF
d_gene: TRBD1
j_gene: TRBJ2-5
abundance: .
v_gene: TRBV10-3

CDR3nt: TGTGCCAGCAGCTTGGGACAGGGTTTGGACGAAAAACTGTTTTTT
CDR3aa: CASSLGQGLDEKLFF
d_gene: TRBD1
j_gene: TRBJ1-4
abundance: .
v_gene: TRBV7-9

CDR3nt: TGTGCCAGCAGCGCCAGGGGGAGGTACTCCGAGCAGTACTTC
CDR3aa: CASSARGRYSEQYF
d_gene: .
j_gene: TRBJ2-7
abundance: .
v_gene: TRBV9

CDR3nt: TGTGCCAGCAGCCCAAGGAGGGGGAGTCCAGTTTACAATGAGCAGTTCTTC
CDR3aa: CASSPRRGSPVYNEQFF
d_gene: .
j_gene: TRBJ2-1
abundance: .
v_gene: TRBV7-2

CDR3nt: TGTGCCAGCTCTTCCTCGGCTAGCGGCTACGAGCAGTACTTC
CDR3aa: CASSSSASGYEQYF
d_gene: TRBD2
j_gene: TRBJ2-7
abundance: .
v_gene: TRBV18

CDR3nt: TGTGCCAGCAGCGTAGCTACGGGGACAGGGAGTTATGGCTACACCTTC
CDR3aa: CASSVATGTGSYGYTF
d_gene: TRBD1
j_gene: TRBJ1-2
abundance: .
v_gene: TRBV9

CDR3nt: TGTGCCAGTAAAACAGGGTTTCAGAACACTGAAGCTTTCTTT
CDR3aa: CASKTGFQNTEAFF
d_gene: .
j_gene: TRBJ1-1
abundance: few
v_gene: TRBV25-1

CDR3nt: TGCGCCAGCAGCTTGGCTCTAGCGGGAGAGGCGCAGTATTTT
CDR3aa: CASSLALAGEAQYF
d_gene: TRBD2
j_gene: TRBJ2-3
abundance: .
v_gene: TRBV5-1

CDR3nt: TGCGCCAGCAGCCAAGATCCGGAAGAGACCCAGTACTTC
CDR3aa: CASSQDPEETQYF
d_gene: .
j_gene: TRBJ2-5
abundance: .
v_gene: TRBV4-1

CDR3nt: TGTGCCACCAGCGACGGCGGGGGGGCCCCCTATTCCTACGAGCAGTACTTC
CDR3aa: CATSDGGGAPYSYEQYF
d_gene: TRBD2
j_gene: TRBJ2-7
abundance: .
v_gene: TRBV15

CDR3nt: TGTGCCAGCAGCTTAGCCCACAATCAGCCCCAGCATTTT
CDR3aa: CASSLAHNQPQHF
d_gene: .
j_gene: TRBJ1-5
abundance: .
v_gene: TRBV11-2

CDR3nt: TGTGCCGGCACCCTCGGGGACCTACAAGAGACCCAGTACTTC
CDR3aa: CAGTLGDLQETQYF
d_gene: .
j_gene: TRBJ2-5
abundance: .
v_gene: TRBV7-8

CDR3nt: TGTGCCAGCAGCTTGGACGCTTACGAGCAGTACTTC
CDR3aa: CASSLDAYEQYF
d_gene: .
j_gene: TRBJ2-7
abundance: .
v_gene: TRBV5-8

CDR3nt: TGTGCCAGCAGCCTACAGGGTTCCAAAAACATTCAGTACTTC
CDR3aa: CASSLQGSKNIQYF
d_gene: .
j_gene: TRBJ2-4
abundance: .
v_gene: TRBV7-2

CDR3nt: TGTGCCAGCAGCGTAGAAAGGTTGGGTGAGCAGTTCTTC
CDR3aa: CASSVERLGEQFF
d_gene: .
j_gene: TRBJ2-1
abundance: .
v_gene: TRBV9

CDR3nt: TGTGCCAGCAGCCCCGGGACATTTCCCTACGAGCAGTACTTC
CDR3aa: CASSPGTFPYEQYF
d_gene: .
j_gene: TRBJ2-7
abundance: .
v_gene: TRBV11-3